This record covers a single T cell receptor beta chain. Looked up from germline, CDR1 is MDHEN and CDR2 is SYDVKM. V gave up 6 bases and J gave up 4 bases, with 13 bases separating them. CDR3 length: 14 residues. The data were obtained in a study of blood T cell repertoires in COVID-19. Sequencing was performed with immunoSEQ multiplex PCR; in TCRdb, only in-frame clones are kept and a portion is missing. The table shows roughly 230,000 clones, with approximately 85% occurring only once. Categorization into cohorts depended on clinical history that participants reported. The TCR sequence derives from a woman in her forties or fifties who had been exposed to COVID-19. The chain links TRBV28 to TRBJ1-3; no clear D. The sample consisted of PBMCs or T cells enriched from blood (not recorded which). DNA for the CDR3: TGTGCCAGCAGCCCCGCCTCGGGGGGAAACACCATATATTTT. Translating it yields CASSPASGGNTIYF.